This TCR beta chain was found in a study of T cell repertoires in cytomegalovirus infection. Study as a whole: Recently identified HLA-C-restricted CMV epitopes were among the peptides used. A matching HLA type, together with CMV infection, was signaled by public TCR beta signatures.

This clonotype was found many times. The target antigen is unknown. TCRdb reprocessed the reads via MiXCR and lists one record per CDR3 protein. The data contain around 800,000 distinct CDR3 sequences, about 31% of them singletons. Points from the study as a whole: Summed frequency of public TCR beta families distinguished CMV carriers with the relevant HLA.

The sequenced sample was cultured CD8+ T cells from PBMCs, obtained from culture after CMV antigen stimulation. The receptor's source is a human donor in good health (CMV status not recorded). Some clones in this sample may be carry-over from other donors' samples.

CDR3 DNA sequence: TGTGCCAGCAGCCAGACTAGCGATGAAAGGGAGCTGTTTTTT. Its protein is CASSQTSDERELFF. The gene calls are TRBV4-2 and TRBJ2-2; 8 bases agree with TRBD2. Germline loops: CDR1 LGHNA, CDR2 YNFKEQ. This CDR3 is built from 14 residues. V shed 3 bases and J 9 bases; nucleotides not matched to a gene: 6.